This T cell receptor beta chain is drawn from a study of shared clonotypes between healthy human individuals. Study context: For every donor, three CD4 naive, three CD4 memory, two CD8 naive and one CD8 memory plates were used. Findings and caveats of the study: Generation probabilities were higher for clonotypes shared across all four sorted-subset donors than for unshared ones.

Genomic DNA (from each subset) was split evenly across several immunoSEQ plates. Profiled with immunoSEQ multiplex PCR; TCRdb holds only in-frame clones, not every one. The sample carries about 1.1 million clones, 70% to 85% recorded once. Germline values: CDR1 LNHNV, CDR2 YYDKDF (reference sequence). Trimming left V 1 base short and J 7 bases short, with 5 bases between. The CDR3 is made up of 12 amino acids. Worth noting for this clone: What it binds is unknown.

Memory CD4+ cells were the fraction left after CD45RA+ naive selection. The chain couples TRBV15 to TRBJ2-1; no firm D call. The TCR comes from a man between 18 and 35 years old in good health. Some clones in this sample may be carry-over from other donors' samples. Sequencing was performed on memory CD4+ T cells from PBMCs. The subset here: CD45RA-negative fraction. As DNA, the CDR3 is TGTGCCACCAGCAGAGTAGGGAATGAGCAGTTCTTC. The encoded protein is CATSRVGNEQFF.